This T cell receptor beta chain appears in the sequencing data of a study of T cell responses to AZD1222 COVID-19 vaccine. Study-wide findings and caveats: Spike-specific TCR breadth rose after two AZD1222 doses, and depth rose as well. Clonal diversity was possibly underestimated, and white British individuals and females predominated among donors.

This clone was recorded once. The antigen is undetermined. Clones were sequenced by immunoSEQ multiplex PCR, and TCRdb holds only the in-frame ones, with some missing. The repertoire holds about 130,000 clones, with approximately 85% as singletons. Germline assignment: CDR1 LGHNA and CDR2 YNFKEQ. The V gene lost 3 bases and the J gene lost 4 bases, with 13 bases spanning the gap. The CDR3 sequence is 15 residues long. Source: peripheral blood, taken on day 0 of AZD1222 vaccination. The rearrangement uses TRBV4-2 and TRBJ1-3; D gene ambiguous. The TCR comes from an adult in good health. This CDR3 is CASSQETTSGNTIYF. CDR3 sequence (DNA): TGTGCCAGCAGCCAGGAAACGACATCCGGAAACACCATATATTTT.